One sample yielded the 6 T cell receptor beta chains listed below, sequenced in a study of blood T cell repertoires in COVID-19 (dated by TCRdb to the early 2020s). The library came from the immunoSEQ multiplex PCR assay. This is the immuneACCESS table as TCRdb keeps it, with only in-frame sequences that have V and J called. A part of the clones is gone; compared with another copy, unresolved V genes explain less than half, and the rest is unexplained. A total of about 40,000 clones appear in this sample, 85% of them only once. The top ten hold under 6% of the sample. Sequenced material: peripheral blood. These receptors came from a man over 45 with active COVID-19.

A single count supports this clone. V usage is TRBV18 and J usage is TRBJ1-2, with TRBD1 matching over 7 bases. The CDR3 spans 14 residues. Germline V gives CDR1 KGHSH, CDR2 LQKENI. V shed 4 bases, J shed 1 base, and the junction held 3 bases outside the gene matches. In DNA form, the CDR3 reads TGTGCCAGCTCACTAGGACAGGATAACTATGGCTACACCTTC. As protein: CASSLGQDNYGYTF.

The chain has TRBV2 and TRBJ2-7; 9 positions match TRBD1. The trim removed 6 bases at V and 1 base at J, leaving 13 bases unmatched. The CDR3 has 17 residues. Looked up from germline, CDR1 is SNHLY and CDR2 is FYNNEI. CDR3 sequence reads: CASSKTQTGGASYEQYF. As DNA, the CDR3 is TGTGCCAGCAGCAAAACCCAAACAGGGGGCGCGTCCTACGAGCAGTACTTC.

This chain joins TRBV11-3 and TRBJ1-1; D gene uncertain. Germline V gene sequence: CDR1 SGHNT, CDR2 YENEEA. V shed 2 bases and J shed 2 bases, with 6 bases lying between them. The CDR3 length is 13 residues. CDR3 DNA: TGTGCCAGCAGCTTACGTTTCAACACTGAAGCTTTCTTT. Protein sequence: CASSLRFNTEAFF.

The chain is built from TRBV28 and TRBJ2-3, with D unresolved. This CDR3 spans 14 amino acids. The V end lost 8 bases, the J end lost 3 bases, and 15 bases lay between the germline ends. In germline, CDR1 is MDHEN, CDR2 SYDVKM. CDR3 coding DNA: TGTGCCAGCTCCTTAGTGTCCTTGACAGATACGCAGTATTTT. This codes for CASSLVSLTDTQYF. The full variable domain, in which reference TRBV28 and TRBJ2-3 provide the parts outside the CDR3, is DVKVTQSSRYLVKRTGEKVFLECVQDMDHENMFWYRQDPGLGLRLIYFSYDVKMKEKGDIPEGYSVSREKKERFSLILESASTNQTSMYLCASSLVSLTDTQYFGPGTRLTVL.

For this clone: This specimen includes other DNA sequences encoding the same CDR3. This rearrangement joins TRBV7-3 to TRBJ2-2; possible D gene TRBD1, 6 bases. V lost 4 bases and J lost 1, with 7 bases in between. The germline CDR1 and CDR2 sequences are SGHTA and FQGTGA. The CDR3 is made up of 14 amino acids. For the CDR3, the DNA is TGTGCCAGCAGCTCGGGACAGAACACCGGGGAGCTGTTTTTT. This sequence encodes CASSSGQNTGELFF.

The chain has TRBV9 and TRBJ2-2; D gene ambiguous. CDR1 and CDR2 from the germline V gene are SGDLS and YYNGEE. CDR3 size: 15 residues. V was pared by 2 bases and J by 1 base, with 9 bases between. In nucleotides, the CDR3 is TGTGCCAGCAGCGTCTCTAGGAGGAACACCGGGGAGCTGTTTTTT. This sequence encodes CASSVSRRNTGELFF.